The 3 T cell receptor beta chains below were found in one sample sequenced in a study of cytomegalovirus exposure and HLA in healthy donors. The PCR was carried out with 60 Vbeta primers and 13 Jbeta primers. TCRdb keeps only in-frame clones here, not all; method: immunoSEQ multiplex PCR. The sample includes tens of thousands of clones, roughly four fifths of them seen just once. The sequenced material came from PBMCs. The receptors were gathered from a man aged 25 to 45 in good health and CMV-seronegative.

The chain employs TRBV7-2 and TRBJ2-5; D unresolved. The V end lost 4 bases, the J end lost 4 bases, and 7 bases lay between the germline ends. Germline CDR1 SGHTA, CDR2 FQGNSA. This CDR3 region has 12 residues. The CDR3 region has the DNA TGTGCCAGCAGCTCACTTACAGAGACCCAGTACTTC. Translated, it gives CASSSLTETQYF.

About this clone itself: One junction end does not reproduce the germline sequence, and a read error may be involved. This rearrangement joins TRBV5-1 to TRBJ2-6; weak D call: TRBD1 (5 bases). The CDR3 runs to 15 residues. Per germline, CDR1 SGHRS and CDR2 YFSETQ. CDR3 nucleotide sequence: TGCGCCAGCAGCGCCGACAGCTCTGGGGCCGACGTCCTGACTTTC. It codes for CASSADSSGADVLTF.

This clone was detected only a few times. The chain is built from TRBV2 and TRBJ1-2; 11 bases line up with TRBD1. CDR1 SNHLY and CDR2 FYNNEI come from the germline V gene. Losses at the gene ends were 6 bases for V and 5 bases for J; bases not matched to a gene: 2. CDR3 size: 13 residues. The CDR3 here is CASRDRGPYGYTF. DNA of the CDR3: TGTGCCAGCAGGGACAGGGGGCCATATGGCTACACCTTC. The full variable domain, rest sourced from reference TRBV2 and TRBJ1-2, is EPEVTQTPSHQVTQMGQEVILRCVPISNHLYFYWYRQILGQKVEFLVSFYNNEISEKSEIFDDQFSVERPDGSNFTLKIRSTKLEDSAMYFCASRDRGPYGYTFGSGTRLTVV.